This T cell receptor beta chain derives from a study of vaccination effects on CD4 cells after COVID-19. Sequencing was performed with immunoSEQ multiplex PCR; in TCRdb, only in-frame clones are kept and a portion is missing. Among some 38,000 clones listed, roughly 69% were seen once. Before any sequencing was done, the ViraFEST assay used viral peptide pools to expand antigen-specific CD4+ T cells. Upon completion of about 10 days in culture, CD4+ T cells were isolated. PCR confirmed that the person was infected with SARS-CoV-2 between March and December 2020. Cultures received IL-2 medium that replaced half the medium on days 3 and 7. Findings of the study overall: Only a few convalescent patients and no early post-infection timepoints featured in the study.

On this clone: The antigen remains unidentified.

V lost 5 bases to trimming and J lost 3 bases; unmatched junction nucleotides: 11. CDR1 SGHNT and CDR2 YENEEA come from the germline V gene. This CDR3 has 17 amino acids. The sample in question was CD4+ T cells from PBMCs cultured with HCoV-NL63 spike peptides, obtained before COVID-19 vaccination. This sequence was found in a human donor who had a prior SARS-CoV-2 infection. The gene calls are TRBV11-3 and TRBJ2-1, with TRBD2 identical over 9 bases. Written as DNA, the CDR3 is TGTGCCAGCAGCCCCGGGGGTAGCGGGGGTGTCTACAATGAGCAGTTCTTC. It yields the protein CASSPGGSGGVYNEQFF.